The clone carrying this T cell receptor (beta chain) was seen once. Sequenced by immunoSEQ multiplex PCR; TCRdb stores in-frame clones only, minus some. The sample carries 58,000 or so clones, approximately 91% recorded once. The CDR3 is 15 residues long. V dropped 4 bases and J dropped 2; count of bases not matched to a gene: 7. From germline, CDR1 is SGHAT and CDR2 FQNNGV. This entry is derived from a study of T cell changes during pregnancy in multiple sclerosis. This material consisted of CD4+ T cells from peripheral blood mononuclear cells, taken in the third trimester of pregnancy. V is TRBV11-2 and J is TRBJ1-2; 7 bases map to TRBD1. The receptor comes from a female donor with multiple sclerosis, enrolled in a pregnancy study. The CDR3 loop is CASSSYRGPNYGYTF. The CDR3 DNA is TGTGCCAGCAGCTCCTACAGGGGTCCCAACTATGGCTACACCTTC. Complete variable domain (other parts from reference TRBV11-2 and TRBJ1-2): EAGVAQSPRYKIIEKRQSVAFWCNPISGHATLYWYQQILGQGPKLLIQFQNNGVVDDSQLPKDRFSAERLKGVDSTLKIQPAKLEDSAVYLCASSSYRGPNYGYTFGSGTRLTVV.